Shown below are 26 T cell receptor beta chains from a single sample sequenced in a study of T-cell reconstitution after alpha-beta-depleted transplantation in children. Library preparation (for TCRbeta) was performed with unique molecular identifiers. Each CDR3 protein is one row after TCRdb ran MiXCR on the PCR reads. The sample yields around 200,000 distinct CDR3 sequences, roughly a sixth seen once. The source material was PBMCs, mostly from graft donor cells, sampled 360 days after TCRalphabeta/CD19-depleted stem cell transplant. These receptors originate from a male patient between 2 and 10 years old who had a stem cell transplant for acute lymphoblastic leukemia, so the T cells may come from the graft donor.

With respect to this clonotype: The junction shows a germline mismatch at one end, possibly a read error. CDR3 protein: CTSSFGVLAGGTSTDTQYF. Here the CDR3 DNA reads TGTACCAGCAGCTTCGGGGTACTAGCGGGGGGGACTAGCACAGATACGCAGTATTTT. The chain joins TRBV12-3 or TRBV12-4 to TRBJ2-3; TRBD2 matches at 13 bases. The CDR3 spans 19 residues.

The V and J genes are TRBV15 and TRBJ1-4; 9 nucleotides align to TRBD1. This CDR3 is 14 amino acids long. Germline V lookup: CDR1 LNHNV, CDR2 YYDKDF (reference sequence). V lost 5 bases and J lost 8; bases outside the gene matches: 6. CDR3 in amino acids: CATSRGQGEEKLFF. CDR3 bases: TGTGCCACCAGCCGGGGACAGGGCGAGGAAAAACTGTTTTTT.

The V call is TRBV12-3 or TRBV12-4, the J call TRBJ2-5; D is ambiguous. V was clipped by 5 bases and J by 5 bases, with 12 bases between them. The CDR3 has 13 amino acids. CDR3 in amino acids: CASSVGGGETQYF. The CDR3 DNA reads TGTGCCAGCAGTGTTGGTGGTGGGGAGACCCAGTACTTC.

This clonotype came up a few times. The J gene is TRBJ2-7, the V gene TRBV6-2 or TRBV6-3; 8 bases are shared with TRBD2. The CDR3 totals 15 residues. Germline V lookup: CDR1 MNHEY, CDR2 SVGEGT. The J segment lost 1 base and the V segment lost 6 bases, leaving 8 bases of the junction unmatched. CDR3 sequence (DNA): TGTGCCAGCAGAAGAAAGCGGGAGTGGTCCTACGAGCAGTACTTC. Protein product: CASRRKREWSYEQYF.

The genes are TRBV4-2 and TRBJ2-2, with 8 bases fitting TRBD1. The CDR3 extends over 16 amino acids. Germline loops: CDR1 LGHNA, CDR2 YNFKEQ. The J segment lost 4 bases and the V segment lost 2 bases, leaving 6 bases of the junction unmatched. CDR3 bases: TGTGCCAGCAGCCAACCTACAGGGGGTGGCACCGGGGAGCTGTTTTTT. This codes for CASSQPTGGGTGELFF.

This clonotype was counted only a few times. The chain uses TRBV5-1 and TRBJ2-3, with 8 bases matching TRBD1. This CDR3 comprises 16 residues. The ends lost 2 bases at V and 1 base at J; junction bases unmatched: 6. Germline-derived CDR1 and CDR2 are SGHRS and YFSETQ. The CDR3 protein is CASSFTQGGGTDTQYF. CDR3 coding DNA: TGCGCCAGCAGCTTTACACAGGGGGGTGGCACAGATACGCAGTATTTT.

This clonotype was recorded a few times. The chain links TRBV6-5 to TRBJ2-2; D assignment may be TRBD1 or TRBD2 (5 bases each). This CDR3 has 14 amino acids. Germline-derived CDR1 and CDR2 are MNHEY and SVGAGI. Trimming removed 0 bases at V and 6 bases at J, with 8 bases between. CDR3 in DNA: TGTGCCAGCAGTTACTCCTTGGGGGCCGGGGAGCTGTTTTTT. Protein: CASSYSLGAGELFF.

The chain joins TRBV7-8 to TRBJ2-1; D is possibly TRBD2 (7 bases). V gave up 0 bases and J gave up 10 bases, with 19 bases separating them. This CDR3 has 16 amino acids. Germline V gene lookup returns CDR1 SGHVS and CDR2 FQNEAQ. The CDR3 region is CASSLARGGAREEQFF. The CDR3 nucleotides are TGTGCCAGCAGCTTAGCGCGTGGGGGGGCCCGGGAAGAGCAGTTCTTC.

This chain joins TRBV7-9 and TRBJ1-1, with D tentatively TRBD1 (5 bases). The CDR3 contains 16 residues. Germline V gene data show CDR1 as SEHNR and CDR2 as FQNEAQ (reference sequence). V dropped 6 bases and J dropped 0 bases, with 17 bases sitting between them. CDR3 coding DNA: TGTGCCAGCAGACAGCAGGGAGGCTTCATGAACACTGAAGCTTTCTTT. It encodes CASRQQGGFMNTEAFF.

This clonotype was found once. V gene TRBV5-1 combines with J gene TRBJ2-5, with a possible D match to TRBD1 (5 bases). The V and J ends lost 3 bases and 3 bases respectively, with 12 bases between them. From germline, CDR1 is SGHRS and CDR2 YFSETQ. The CDR3 extends over 14 amino acids. CDR3 sequence reads: CASSWGDSEETQYF. The CDR3 bases are TGCGCCAGCAGCTGGGGTGACAGTGAAGAGACCCAGTACTTC.

V usage is TRBV3-1 and J usage is TRBJ1-5; possibly TRBD1 for D (6 bases). Germline-derived CDR1 and CDR2 are LGHDT and YNNKEL (reference sequence). The CDR3 has 15 residues. Trimming stripped 4 bases from V and 4 bases from J, with 14 bases between. DNA of the CDR3: TGTGCCAGCAGCCCCGACGGGGGGCGGAATCAGCCCCAGCATTTT. Amino acids: CASSPDGGRNQPQHF.

The gene calls are TRBV29-1 and TRBJ2-5, with 7 bases identical to TRBD2. Germline V gives CDR1 SQVTM, CDR2 ANQGSEA. The CDR3 is 13 amino acids. J was trimmed by 5 bases and V by 7 bases; bases with no gene match: 10. The CDR3 spells CSEVLAVGETQYF. The DNA for the CDR3 is TGCAGCGAGGTTCTAGCGGTGGGGGAGACCCAGTACTTC.

This chain connects TRBV12-3 or TRBV12-4 to TRBJ1-1; no definite D call. The CDR3 covers 13 residues. The germline V and J ends were trimmed by 1 base and 5 bases, with 8 bases remaining between them. The CDR3 nucleotides are TGTGCCAGCAGTTTAGTGGACGGTACTGAAGCTTTCTTT. Encoded protein: CASSLVDGTEAFF.

This clonotype was counted between two and nine times. This chain uses TRBV4-3 with TRBJ2-2; 8 positions agree with TRBD2. Germline V lookup: CDR1 LGHNA, CDR2 YSLEER. J lost 3 bases, V lost 4 bases, and 4 bases had no gene match. The CDR3 totals 15 residues. The CDR3 loop reads CASSPGGADTGELFF. The CDR3 DNA follows: TGCGCCAGCAGCCCCGGGGGGGCCGACACCGGGGAGCTGTTTTTT.

This clonotype was recorded at least ten times. The chain combines TRBV12-3 or TRBV12-4 with TRBJ1-5, with TRBD1 matching over 7 bases. The CDR3 covers 14 residues. J was trimmed by 11 bases and V by 6 bases; bases with no gene match: 13. The CDR3 nucleotides are TGTGCCAGCAGCCCGGGAGGTCTACAGGGGACCCAGCATTTT. Translation gives CASSPGGLQGTQHF.

A few counts support this clonotype. The chain has TRBV20-1 and TRBJ2-2; D is unresolved. CDR1 and CDR2 from the germline V gene are DFQATT and SNEGSKA (reference sequence). The V gene lost 1 base and the J gene lost 3 bases, with 6 bases spanning the gap. The CDR3 spans 13 residues. CDR3 residues: CSARARYTGELFF. As DNA, the CDR3 is TGCAGTGCTAGAGCACGGTACACCGGGGAGCTGTTTTTT.

This clonotype came up many times. The J gene is TRBJ2-5, the V gene TRBV3-1; no clear D. Per the germline V gene, CDR1 is LGHDT and CDR2 is YNNKEL (reference sequence). CDR3 size: 12 residues. Trimming removed 2 bases from V and 5 bases from J, with 6 bases in between. The CDR3: CASSQSMETQYF. CDR3 DNA: TGTGCCAGCAGCCAAAGTATGGAGACCCAGTACTTC.

This chain uses TRBV12-3 or TRBV12-4 with TRBJ2-7; 9 bases match TRBD1. J was trimmed by 7 bases and V by 3 bases; bases with no gene match: 7. The CDR3 contains 14 residues. CDR3 loop: CASSFPGQGREQYF. The DNA of the CDR3 is TGTGCCAGCAGTTTCCCGGGACAGGGTAGGGAGCAGTACTTC.

V and J are TRBV7-2 and TRBJ2-2, with D perhaps matching TRBD2 (5 bases). This CDR3 is built from 16 residues. V shed 1 base and J shed 5 bases, with 14 bases lying between them. Per germline, CDR1 SGHTA and CDR2 FQGNSA. DNA for the CDR3: TGTGCCAGCAGCTTAGATTGGGGTAGAGGGACCGGGGAGCTGTTTTTT. This translates into CASSLDWGRGTGELFF.

This clonotype occurred many times. The rearrangement joins TRBV9 to TRBJ2-5; tentatively, D is TRBD2 (5 bases). The CDR3 is made up of 13 amino acids. The V end lost 4 bases, the J end lost 4 bases, and 11 bases lay between the germline ends. Germline V lookup: CDR1 SGDLS, CDR2 YYNGEE. The CDR3, as DNA: TGTGCCAGCAGCTTGGATGGAGGAGAGACCCAGTACTTC. This gives the protein CASSLDGGETQYF.

This clonotype turned up a few times. V and J are TRBV12-3 or TRBV12-4 and TRBJ1-4, with D hard to call. The CDR3 length is 13 residues. Trimming took 5 bases from V and 4 from J, leaving 8 bases between them. This chain's CDR3 is CASSATVNEKLFF. The CDR3 DNA sequence: TGTGCCAGCAGTGCCACGGTTAATGAAAAACTGTTTTTT.

The rearrangement joins TRBV6-1 to TRBJ1-6, with D perhaps matching TRBD1 (6 bases). The CDR3 spans 14 residues. Trimming took off 6 bases at V and 7 bases at J, with 13 bases between the two ends. Germline V gives CDR1 MNHNS, CDR2 SASEGT. The CDR3 DNA sequence: TGTGCCAGCAGCGGGGGGGCCGGAAATTCACCCCTCCACTTT. As protein: CASSGGAGNSPLHF.

J is TRBJ1-4 and V is TRBV12-3 or TRBV12-4, with D perhaps TRBD1 (6 bases). The CDR3 loop spans 14 amino acids. Trimming removed 6 bases at V and 11 bases at J, with 19 bases between. The CDR3 coding sequence is TGTGCCAGCAGGCGCGTGGGGGCGGCGGTGAAACTGTTTTTT. Translating gives CASRRVGAAVKLFF.

This clonotype was seen only a few times. The rearrangement joins TRBV5-1 to TRBJ2-7; D gene ambiguous. The CDR3 length is 14 residues. Trimming cost V 4 bases and J 1 base, with 12 bases left between them. Germline V gene lookup returns CDR1 SGHRS and CDR2 YFSETQ. The CDR3 region has the DNA TGCGCCAGCAGCCCACGTCCGCTATCCTACGAGCAGTACTTC. This translates into CASSPRPLSYEQYF. The entire variable domain, with the rest obtained from reference TRBV5-1 and TRBJ2-7, is as follows: KAGVTQTPRYLIKTRGQQVTLSCSPISGHRSVSWYQQTPGQGLQFLFEYFSETQRNKGNFPGRFSGRQFSNSRSEMNVSTLELGDSALYLCASSPRPLSYEQYFGPGTRLTVT.

This clonotype turned up a few times. The chain couples TRBV6-2 or TRBV6-3 to TRBJ1-1; D is undetermined. The V and J ends lost 3 bases and 2 bases respectively, with 10 bases between them. The CDR3 is 14 amino acids. From germline, CDR1 is MNHEY and CDR2 SVGEGT. The CDR3 reads CASSYWETNTEAFF. The CDR3 DNA reads TGTGCCAGCAGTTATTGGGAGACCAACACTGAAGCTTTCTTT.

CDR3 sequence (DNA): TGTGCCAGCAGCACTTCGGCTGGGCCGGGCACAGATACGCAGTATTTT. Protein product: CASSTSAGPGTDTQYF. The chain links TRBV7-6 to TRBJ2-3; D gene ambiguous. Trimming removed 5 bases from V and 1 base from J, with 16 bases in between. CDR1 is SGHVS and CDR2 is FNYEAQ in the germline V gene. The CDR3 spans 16 residues.